The rows below give T cell receptor beta chains drawn from one sample of a study of blood T cell repertoires in COVID-19. Profiled with immunoSEQ multiplex PCR; TCRdb holds only in-frame clones, not every one. The data contain 70,000 to 75,000 clones, roughly 80% of them singletons. Sequenced input: peripheral blood. These receptors all stem from a man aged 65 to 79 with acute or convalescent COVID-19. CDR3s include the opening cysteine and the closing phenylalanine or tryptophan.

>TRBJ2-3|TRBV29-1
CSGARDYELQDTQYF
>TRBJ1-2|TRBV27
CASSPTGFYGYTF
>TRBJ1-5|TRBV7-8
CASSPLSSNQPQHF
>TRBJ1-2|TRBV9
CASSVLGQGTEGYTF
>TRBJ1-4|TRBV5-1
CASSPGQYSEKLFF
>TRBJ1-4|TRBV6-5
CASSYKGGREKLFF
>TRBJ2-1|TRBV6-2/TRBV6-3
CASSHRNSGTGGNEQFF
>TRBJ2-7|TRBV7-9
CASTYVGRANNEQYF
>TRBJ1-3|TRBV30
CAWSPRSDGNTIYF
>TRBJ1-2|TRBV28
CASRTDRASGYTF
>TRBJ1-4|TRBV4-3
CASSQFQGDGEKLFF
>TRBJ1-3|TRBV6-5
CASITRETPGNTIYF
>TRBJ1-1|TRBV5-4
CASSPQNTEAFF
>TRBJ2-2|TRBV7-2
CASSMGQRMAGELFF
>TRBJ1-1|TRBV28
CASSPLGLEAFF
>TRBJ2-1|TRBV7-6
CASSLGPGTSGEYSYNEQFF
>TRBJ2-7|TRBV7-9
CASSLAGSGPEQYF
>TRBJ2-1|TRBV18
CASSPPEVSGEFF
>TRBJ2-1|TRBV7-3
CASSSLASGVDEQFF
>TRBJ2-1|TRBV5-1
CASSFSGGGEQFF
>TRBJ2-7|TRBV6-5
CASSFPSGGGSGEQYF
>TRBJ2-5|TRBV30
CAWSRFVTSGIVFLETQYF
>TRBJ2-1|TRBV6-1
CASSGTSASSYNEQFF
>TRBJ2-5|TRBV20-1
CSASVSAGGETQYF
>TRBJ1-4|TRBV6-5
CASRKGPGLGEKLFF
>TRBJ2-3|TRBV6-5
CASRRQGGDTQYF
>TRBJ2-1|TRBV11-3
CASSPGPEVDNEQFF